What follows is one T cell receptor (beta chain) and its context. Its target is unknown. This entry comes from a study of siplizumab effects on memory and regulatory T cells. Sequencing used immunoSEQ multiplex PCR; TCRdb keeps in-frame clones, though not all of them. Of fewer than 80,000 clones listed, 93% are singletons. General observations from the study: Neither a naive nor a memory phenotype was assignable to roughly 75-97% of proliferating CD4+ or CD8+ clones. Sequences below about 10^-5 frequency were poorly captured, limiting mapping of alloreactive clones. Versus 26.9% in controls, the mappable alloreactive CD4+ clones averaged 68.8% Treg-derived with siplizumab.

This receptor was obtained from a human donor in good health. Sequenced material: CD8+ T cells sorted from blood.

CDR3 sequence: CASSPLGTEAFF. Here the CDR3 DNA reads TGTGCCAGCAGCCCCCTCGGGACTGAAGCTTTCTTT. The V call is TRBV9, the J call TRBJ1-1; D is ambiguous. The CDR3 runs 12 residues. The germline V gene encodes CDR1 SGDLS and CDR2 YYNGEE. V shed 4 bases and J shed 5 bases, with 9 bases lying between them.